This T cell receptor beta chain appears in the sequencing data of a study of CD8 T cells in Susac syndrome. Findings and limits, study-wide: As the study acknowledged, the number of individuals who were part of its TCR sequencing and HLA analysis was relatively small.

V was cut by 0 bases and J by 11 bases, with 13 bases left in between. This CDR3 spans 14 amino acids. Germline assignment: CDR1 MGHRA and CDR2 YSYEKL. CD8+ and CD4+ T cells from blood underwent TCR beta sequencing. It was negative isolation that provided the CD8+ and CD4+ T cells, whereas TEMRA cells were enriched by FACS. Points on this clonotype: The antigen is undetermined.

The authors reverse transcribed 0.5 to 1 ug RNA with random hexamers. Multiplex PCR with immunoSEQ amplified the TCR beta CDR3 across 54 Vbeta and 13 Jbeta. MiXCR, run by TCRdb on the immunoSEQ multiplex PCR reads, gives a single entry per CDR3 protein. The sample holds about 190,000 distinct CDR3 sequences, about 93% seen once. The chain joins TRBV4-1 to TRBJ1-4; no definite D call. Sequencing was done on a sample of CD4+ T cells from PBMCs. This clonotype originated in a human donor in good health. The CDR3 region has the DNA TGCGCCAGCAGCCAAGAACGTATGCTAGGGAAACTGTTTTTT. Its translation is CASSQERMLGKLFF.